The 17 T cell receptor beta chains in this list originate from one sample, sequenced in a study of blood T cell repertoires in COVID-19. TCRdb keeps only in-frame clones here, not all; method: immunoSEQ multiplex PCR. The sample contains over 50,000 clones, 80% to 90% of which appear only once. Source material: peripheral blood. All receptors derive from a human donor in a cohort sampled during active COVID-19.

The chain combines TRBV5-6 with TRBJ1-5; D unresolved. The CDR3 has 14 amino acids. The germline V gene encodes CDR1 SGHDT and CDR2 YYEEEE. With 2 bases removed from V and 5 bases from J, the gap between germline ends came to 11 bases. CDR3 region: CASSFSGEDQPQHF. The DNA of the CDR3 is TGTGCCAGCAGCTTTTCGGGAGAGGATCAGCCCCAGCATTTT.

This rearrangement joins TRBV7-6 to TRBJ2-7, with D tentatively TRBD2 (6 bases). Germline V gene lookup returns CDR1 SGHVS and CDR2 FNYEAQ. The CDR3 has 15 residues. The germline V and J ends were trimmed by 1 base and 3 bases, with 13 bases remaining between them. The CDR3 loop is CASSLDPAGNYEQYF. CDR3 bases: TGTGCCAGCAGCTTAGACCCAGCGGGTAACTACGAGCAGTACTTC.

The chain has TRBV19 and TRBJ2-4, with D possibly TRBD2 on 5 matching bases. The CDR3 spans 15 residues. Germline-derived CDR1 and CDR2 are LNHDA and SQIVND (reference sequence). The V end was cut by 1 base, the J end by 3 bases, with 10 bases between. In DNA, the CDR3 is TGTGCCAGTAGTATAGGGCGGGTGGGCAAAAACATTCAGTACTTC. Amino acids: CASSIGRVGKNIQYF. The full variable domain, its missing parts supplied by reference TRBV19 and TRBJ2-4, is DGGITQSPKYLFRKEGQNVTLSCEQNLNHDAMYWYRQDPGQGLRLIYYSQIVNDFQKGDIAEGYSVSREKKESFPLTVTSAQKNPTAFYLCASSIGRVGKNIQYFGAGTRLSVL.

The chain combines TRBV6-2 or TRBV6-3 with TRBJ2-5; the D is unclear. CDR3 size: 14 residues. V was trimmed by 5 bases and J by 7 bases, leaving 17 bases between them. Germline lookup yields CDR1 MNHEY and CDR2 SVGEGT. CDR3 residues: CASSAMKPPGTQYF. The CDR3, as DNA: TGTGCCAGCAGTGCAATGAAACCCCCAGGGACCCAGTACTTC.

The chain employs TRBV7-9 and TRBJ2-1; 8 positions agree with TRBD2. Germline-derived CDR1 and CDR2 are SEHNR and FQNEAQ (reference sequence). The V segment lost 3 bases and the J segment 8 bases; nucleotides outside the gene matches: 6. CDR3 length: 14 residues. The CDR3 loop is CASSLSGTRDEQFF. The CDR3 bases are TGTGCCAGCAGCTTGTCCGGGACTAGAGATGAGCAGTTCTTC. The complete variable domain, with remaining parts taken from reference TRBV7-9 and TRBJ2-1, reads DTGVSQNPRHKITKRGQNVTFRCDPISEHNRLYWYRQTLGQGPEFLTYFQNEAQLEKSRLLSDRFSAERPKGSFSTLEIQRTEQGDSAMYLCASSLSGTRDEQFFGPGTRLTVL.

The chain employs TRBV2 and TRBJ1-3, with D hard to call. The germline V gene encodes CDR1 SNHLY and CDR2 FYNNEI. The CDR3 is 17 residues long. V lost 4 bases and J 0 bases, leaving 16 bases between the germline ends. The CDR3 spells CASSGGIGPISGNTIYF. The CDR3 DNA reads TGTGCCAGCAGTGGCGGGATCGGCCCTATCTCTGGAAACACCATATATTTT.

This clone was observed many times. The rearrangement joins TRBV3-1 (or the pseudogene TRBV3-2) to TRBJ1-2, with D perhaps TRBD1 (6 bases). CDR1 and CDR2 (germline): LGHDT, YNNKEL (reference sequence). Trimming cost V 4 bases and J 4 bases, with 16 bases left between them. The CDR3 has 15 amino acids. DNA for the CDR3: TGTGCCAGCAGCCCCAGACAGGTTTACTCCTATGGCTACACCTTC. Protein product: CASSPRQVYSYGYTF.

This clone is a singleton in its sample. The CDR3 sequence is CASSQDRRAGGLTGELFF. CDR3 DNA: TGTGCCAGCAGCCAAGATAGAAGGGCAGGGGGCCTCACCGGGGAGCTGTTTTTT. The chain uses TRBV4-2 and TRBJ2-2; 8 positions match TRBD1. After removal of 0 bases from V and 4 bases from J, the junction contained 10 bases not matched to a gene. The CDR3 is 18 amino acids. Germline values: CDR1 LGHNA, CDR2 YNFKEQ.

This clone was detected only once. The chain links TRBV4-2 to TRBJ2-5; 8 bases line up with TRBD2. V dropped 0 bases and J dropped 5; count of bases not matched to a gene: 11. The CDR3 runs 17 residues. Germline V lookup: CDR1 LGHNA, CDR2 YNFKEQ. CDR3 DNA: TGTGCCAGCAGCCAAGATGGAAAGCGGGAGTATTGGGAGACCCAGTACTTC. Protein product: CASSQDGKREYWETQYF.

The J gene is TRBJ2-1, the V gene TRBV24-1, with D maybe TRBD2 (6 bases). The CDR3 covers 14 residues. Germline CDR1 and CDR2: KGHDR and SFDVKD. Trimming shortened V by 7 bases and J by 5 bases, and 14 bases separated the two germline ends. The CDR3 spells CATSEGTFNNEQFF. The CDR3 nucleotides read TGTGCCACCAGCGAAGGGACTTTCAACAATGAGCAGTTCTTC.

CDR3 coding DNA: TGTGCCAGCAGCTGGACAGGGGGTGATGAAGGCTACACCTTC. Its translation: CASSWTGGDEGYTF. V usage is TRBV6-5 and J usage is TRBJ1-2; 10 positions agree with TRBD1. From germline, CDR1 is MNHEY and CDR2 SVGAGI. Trimming removed 6 bases from V and 8 bases from J; junction bases left unmatched: 9. This CDR3 has 14 amino acids.

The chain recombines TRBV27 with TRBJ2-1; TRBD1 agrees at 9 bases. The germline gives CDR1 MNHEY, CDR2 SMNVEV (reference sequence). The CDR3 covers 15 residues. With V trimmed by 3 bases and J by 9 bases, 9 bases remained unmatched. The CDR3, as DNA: TGTGCCAGCAGTTTTGGGGACAGGGACAGTGGTGAGCAGTTCTTC. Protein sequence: CASSFGDRDSGEQFF.

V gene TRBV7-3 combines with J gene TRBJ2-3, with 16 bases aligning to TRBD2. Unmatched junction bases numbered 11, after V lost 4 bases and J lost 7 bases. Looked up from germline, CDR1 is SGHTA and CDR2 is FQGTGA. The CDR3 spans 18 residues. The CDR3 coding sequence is TGTGCCAGCAGCTCCTGGGGGACTAGCGGGGGGGCCCCAAATACGCAGTATTTT. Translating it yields CASSSWGTSGGAPNTQYF. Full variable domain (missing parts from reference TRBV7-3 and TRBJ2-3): GAGVSQTPSNKVTEKGKYVELRCDPISGHTALYWYRQSLGQGPEFLIYFQGTGAADDSGLPNDRFFAVRPEGSVSTLKIQRTERGDSAVYLCASSSWGTSGGAPNTQYFGPGTRLTVL.

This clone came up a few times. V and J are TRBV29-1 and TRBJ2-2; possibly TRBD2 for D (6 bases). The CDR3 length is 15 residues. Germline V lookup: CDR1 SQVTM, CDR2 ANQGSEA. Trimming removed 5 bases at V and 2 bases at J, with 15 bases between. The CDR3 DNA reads TGCAGCGTTCCCGGGAGAGATCTCAACACCGGGGAGCTGTTTTTT. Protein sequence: CSVPGRDLNTGELFF.

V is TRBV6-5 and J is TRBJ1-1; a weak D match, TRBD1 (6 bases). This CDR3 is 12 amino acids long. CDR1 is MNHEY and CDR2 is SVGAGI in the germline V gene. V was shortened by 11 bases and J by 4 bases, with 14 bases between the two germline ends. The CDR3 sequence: CAVAGAGTEAFF. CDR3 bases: TGTGCCGTAGCAGGGGCGGGCACTGAAGCTTTCTTT.

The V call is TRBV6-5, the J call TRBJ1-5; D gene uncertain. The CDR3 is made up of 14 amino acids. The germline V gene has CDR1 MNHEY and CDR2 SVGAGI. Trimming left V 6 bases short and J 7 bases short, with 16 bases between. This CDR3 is CASSSTLMEQPQHF. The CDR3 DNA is TGTGCCAGCAGCTCTACACTCATGGAGCAGCCCCAGCATTTT.

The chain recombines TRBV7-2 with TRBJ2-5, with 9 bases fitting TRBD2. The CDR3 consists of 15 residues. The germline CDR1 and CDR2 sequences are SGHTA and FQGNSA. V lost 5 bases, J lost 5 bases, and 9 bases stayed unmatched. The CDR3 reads CASSRVAGVQETQYF. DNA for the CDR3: TGTGCCAGCAGCCGCGTAGCGGGGGTCCAGGAGACCCAGTACTTC.